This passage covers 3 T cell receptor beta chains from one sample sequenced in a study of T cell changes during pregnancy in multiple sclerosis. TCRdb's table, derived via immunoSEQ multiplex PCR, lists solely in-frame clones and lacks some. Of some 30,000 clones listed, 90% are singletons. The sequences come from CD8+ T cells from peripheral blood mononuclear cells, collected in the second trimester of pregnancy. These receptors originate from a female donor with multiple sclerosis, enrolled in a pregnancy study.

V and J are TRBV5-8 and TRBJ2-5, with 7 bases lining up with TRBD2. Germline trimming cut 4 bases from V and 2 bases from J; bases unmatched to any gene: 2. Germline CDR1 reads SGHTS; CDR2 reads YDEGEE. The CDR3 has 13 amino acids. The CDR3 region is CASSRGLQETQYF. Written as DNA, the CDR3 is TGTGCCAGCAGCCGGGGACTACAAGAGACCCAGTACTTC. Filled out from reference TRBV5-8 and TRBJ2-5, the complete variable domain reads EAGVTQSPTHLIKTRGQQATLRCSPISGHTSVYWYQQALGLGLQFLLWYDEGEERNRGNFPPRFSGRQFPNYSSELNVNALELEDSALYLCASSRGLQETQYFGPGTRLLVL.

CDR3 region: CASSLGQGAHPNYGYTF. The CDR3 bases are TGTGCCAGCAGCTTGGGTCAGGGGGCGCACCCTAACTATGGCTACACCTTC. The chain links TRBV5-4 to TRBJ1-2; 8 bases match TRBD1. The CDR3 is made up of 17 amino acids. The germline V gene encodes CDR1 SGHNT and CDR2 YYREEE (reference sequence). J gave up 0 bases and V 0 bases, and 7 bases lay outside the gene matches. Full variable domain (rest looked up from reference TRBV5-4 and TRBJ1-2): ETGVTQSPTHLIKTRGQQVTLRCSSQSGHNTVSWYQQALGQGPQFIFQYYREEENGRGNFPPRFSGLQFPNYSSELNVNALELDDSALYLCASSLGQGAHPNYGYTFGSGTRLTVV.

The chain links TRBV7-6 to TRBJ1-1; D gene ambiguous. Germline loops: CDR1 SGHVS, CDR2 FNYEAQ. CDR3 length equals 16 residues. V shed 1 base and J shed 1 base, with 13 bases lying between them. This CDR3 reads CASSLGRLWANTEAFF. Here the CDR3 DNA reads TGTGCCAGCAGCTTAGGCCGCCTCTGGGCGAACACTGAAGCTTTCTTT.